A single sample gave rise to the 18 T cell receptor beta chains below, sequenced in a study of identical twins. TCRdb ran MiXCR on the 5' RACE reads and lists one entry per CDR3 protein. There are about 430,000 distinct CDR3 sequences in the sample; around 18% occur only once, and 10% to 15% lies in the top ten. Material for sequencing was naive T cells sorted from blood. The receptors shown here come from a man in his forties or fifties in good health.

This chain connects TRBV12-3 or TRBV12-4 to TRBJ1-1; D may be TRBD1 (5 bases). This CDR3 has 14 amino acids. V dropped 4 bases and J dropped 4 bases, with 13 bases sitting between them. CDR3 in DNA: TGTGCCAGCAGTTCCCGGACATGGGGCACTGAAGCTTTCTTT. The encoded protein is CASSSRTWGTEAFF.

Concerning this clonotype itself: Mismatch with germline at one junction end may stem from a read error. This chain uses TRBV5-1 with TRBJ2-3, with D possibly matching TRBD2 (7 bases). The germline gives CDR1 SGHRS, CDR2 YFSETQ. The CDR3 length is 15 residues. CDR3 nucleotide sequence: TGTGCCAGCAGTTTAGGGGGACTAAGCACAGATACGCAGTATTTT. Protein product: CASSLGGLSTDTQYF.

This rearrangement joins TRBV18 to TRBJ2-2; D is perhaps TRBD1 (6 bases). The V gene lost 2 bases and the J gene lost 0 bases, with 7 bases spanning the gap. Germline assignment: CDR1 KGHSH and CDR2 LQKENI. The CDR3 is 15 residues long. The CDR3 sequence: CASSPGGANTGELFF. Here the CDR3 DNA reads TGTGCCAGCTCACCAGGGGGCGCGAACACCGGGGAGCTGTTTTTT.

In DNA form, the CDR3 reads TGTGCCAGCAGTTACGCGGGTTCCTACAATGAGCAGTTCTTC. Its translation: CASSYAGSYNEQFF. This chain connects TRBV6-2 or TRBV6-3 to TRBJ2-1, with a tentative D call TRBD2 (5 bases). V was trimmed by 2 bases and J by 1 base, leaving 6 bases between them. Germline V gene lookup returns CDR1 MNHEY and CDR2 SVGEGT. The CDR3 length is 14 residues.

The genes are TRBV5-1 and TRBJ2-5; TRBD1 might be the D (6 bases). Germline-derived CDR1 and CDR2 are SGHRS and YFSETQ. V was clipped by 0 bases and J by 4 bases, with 16 bases between them. The CDR3 runs 16 residues. This CDR3 reads CASSLGSGATGETQYF. In DNA, the CDR3 is TGCGCCAGCAGCTTGGGATCAGGGGCGACAGGAGAGACCCAGTACTTC.

This clonotype was counted only a few times. The J gene is TRBJ2-7, the V gene TRBV27; 14 positions agree with TRBD2. CDR1 and CDR2 from the germline V gene are MNHEY and SMNVEV (reference sequence). The CDR3 spans 16 residues. V shed 4 bases, J shed 6 bases, and the junction held 8 bases outside the gene matches. CDR3: CASSSKGTSGRAEQYF. CDR3 coding DNA: TGTGCCAGCAGTTCTAAGGGGACTAGCGGGAGAGCCGAGCAGTACTTC.

This clonotype occurred a few times. The chain uses TRBV7-3 and TRBJ2-5; unclear D gene. V lost 2 bases, J lost 5 bases, and 9 bases lay in between. Germline loops: CDR1 SGHTA, CDR2 FQGTGA. The CDR3 totals 13 residues. As DNA, the CDR3 is TGTGCCAGCAGCTTAGACGGTGGGGAGACCCAGTACTTC. Translated, it gives CASSLDGGETQYF.

The chain carries TRBV4-1 and TRBJ2-3; D may be TRBD1 (5 bases). Germline V gene sequence: CDR1 MGHRA, CDR2 YSYEKL. The CDR3 extends over 17 amino acids. Deletions cut 0 bases from V and 0 bases from J, with 13 bases between. The CDR3 DNA follows: TGCGCCAGCAGCCAAGAAACGACAGTGCCTAGCACAGATACGCAGTATTTT. Its protein product is CASSQETTVPSTDTQYF.

V usage is TRBV7-9 and J usage is TRBJ2-5, with D possibly being TRBD1 (6 bases). The CDR3 length is 15 residues. The ends were cut back, 4 bases at V and 1 base at J, with 13 bases in the middle. Germline CDR1 SEHNR, CDR2 FQNEAQ (reference sequence). CDR3 in amino acids: CASSSPTGFQETQYF. In DNA, the CDR3 is TGTGCCAGCAGCTCCCCGACAGGATTCCAAGAGACCCAGTACTTC.

The rearrangement links TRBV2 to TRBJ1-1, with TRBD1 identical over 8 bases. Germline V CDR1 and CDR2: SNHLY, FYNNEI. V was clipped by 7 bases and J by 4 bases; unmatched bases: 5. The CDR3 loop spans 13 amino acids. The CDR3 nucleotides read TGTGCCAGCAATAAGGACAGGGCCACTGAAGCTTTCTTT. Encoded protein: CASNKDRATEAFF.

This clonotype was seen a handful of times. The chain couples TRBV20-1 to TRBJ2-7; 11 bases are shared with TRBD2. Germline CDR1 reads DFQATT; CDR2 reads SNEGSKA (reference sequence). V lost 4 bases to trimming and J lost 2 bases; unmatched junction nucleotides: 4. The CDR3 extends over 14 amino acids. CDR3 sequence: CSATETSGAYEQYF. CDR3 coding DNA: TGCAGTGCTACAGAGACTAGCGGGGCCTACGAGCAGTACTTC.

This clonotype was picked up many times. As DNA, the CDR3 is TGTGCCAGCAGCGTGGACTGGAGCACAGATACGCAGTATTTT. Protein product: CASSVDWSTDTQYF. V usage is TRBV9 and J usage is TRBJ2-3; D is perhaps TRBD2 (5 bases). The V and J ends lost 2 bases and 0 bases respectively, with 7 bases between them. This CDR3 region has 14 residues. Germline loops: CDR1 SGDLS, CDR2 YYNGEE.

This clonotype has more than one count but fewer than ten. The chain has TRBV7-3 and TRBJ1-6; tentatively, D is TRBD1 (5 bases). The CDR3 runs to 15 residues. CDR1 and CDR2 (germline): SGHTA, FQGTGA. With 4 bases removed from V and 7 bases from J, the gap between germline ends came to 14 bases. In DNA, the CDR3 is TGTGCCAGCAGCTCCTCCGGGACGGGGAATTCACCCCTCCACTTT. Protein: CASSSSGTGNSPLHF. The full variable domain, completed using reference TRBV7-3 and TRBJ1-6, is GAGVSQTPSNKVTEKGKYVELRCDPISGHTALYWYRQSLGQGPEFLIYFQGTGAADDSGLPNDRFFAVRPEGSVSTLKIQRTERGDSAVYLCASSSSGTGNSPLHFGNGTRLTVT.

The V gene is TRBV5-5, the J gene TRBJ2-4, with D perhaps TRBD1 or TRBD2 (5 bases each). This CDR3 is built from 16 residues. The germline CDR1 and CDR2 sequences are SGHKS and YYEKEE (reference sequence). V was clipped by 1 base and J by 3 bases, with 14 bases between them. The CDR3 sequence: CASSLLGDWGKNIQYF. CDR3 DNA: TGTGCCAGCAGCTTGTTGGGGGATTGGGGCAAAAACATTCAGTACTTC.

In its sample, this clonotype was seen many times. The chain recombines TRBV29-1 with TRBJ2-7; D may correspond to TRBD1 or TRBD2 (5 bases each). Trimming left V 3 bases short and J 1 base short, with 10 bases between. The germline CDR1 and CDR2 sequences are SQVTM and ANQGSEA. The CDR3 has 13 residues. The CDR3 here is CSVEGERSYEQYF. The DNA for the CDR3 is TGCAGCGTTGAGGGGGAACGATCCTACGAGCAGTACTTC.

The V and J genes are TRBV9 and TRBJ2-1, with 14 nucleotides matching TRBD2. The CDR3 is made up of 16 amino acids. The V and J ends lost 4 bases and 9 bases, in that order; junction bases with no gene match: 9. Germline CDR1 SGDLS, CDR2 YYNGEE. The CDR3 nucleotides are TGTGCCAGCAGCATTAGGGGACTAGCGGGGGACGGTGAGCAGTTCTTC. As protein: CASSIRGLAGDGEQFF.

This clonotype was seen many times. The rearrangement uses TRBV4-3 and TRBJ2-2, with 7 bases that match TRBD1. The V gene end was trimmed by 0 bases and the J gene end by 6 bases; junction bases not matched to a gene: 13. This CDR3 comprises 18 residues. Per the germline V gene, CDR1 is LGHNA and CDR2 is YSLEER. CDR3 nucleotide sequence: TGCGCCAGCAGCCAAGATTTGTACGGACAGGTCTTCCCCGGGGAGCTGTTTTTT. It is translated as CASSQDLYGQVFPGELFF.

The gene calls are TRBV4-3 and TRBJ2-3; 11 positions agree with TRBD2. The CDR3 spans 16 residues. Germline CDR1 is LGHNA and CDR2 is YSLEER. V dropped 4 bases and J dropped 6; count of bases not matched to a gene: 9. The CDR3 protein is CASSLRASGGTDTQYF. The CDR3 DNA reads as TGCGCCAGCAGCCTGCGGGCTAGCGGGGGGACGGATACGCAGTATTTT.